Listed below are T cell receptor beta chains from one sample, sequenced in a study of human T cells and chemical hapten exposure. TCRdb recomputed calls from the RACE reads with MiXCR, one row per CDR3 protein. The data contain about 41,000 distinct CDR3 sequences, around 4.5% of them singletons. The sequenced sample consisted of whole blood. The receptor set was obtained from a human donor in good health. Some clones in this sample may be carry-over from other donors' samples. The CDR3 runs from the conserved cysteine through the conserved F or W. Fields, in order: D gene, J gene, clone size, V gene, CDR3 DNA, CDR3 protein. D genes are given only for firm matches. Clone sizes are given selectively: once, few, many, or a class where the clone is expanded.

D gene: TRBD2; J gene: TRBJ2-7; clone size: many; V gene: TRBV3-1; CDR3 DNA: TGTGCCAGCAGCCAAGATTCCGGCGGGAGGGCCCAGGAGCAGTACTTC; CDR3 protein: CASSQDSGGRAQEQYF
D gene: TRBD1; J gene: TRBJ1-2; clone size: few; V gene: TRBV6-5; CDR3 DNA: TGTGCCAGCAGGGGACAGGGAAAAGCCTATGGCTACACCTTC; CDR3 protein: CASRGQGKAYGYTF
D gene: TRBD2; J gene: TRBJ2-7; clone size: many; V gene: TRBV14; CDR3 DNA: TGTGCCAGCAGCCACACCCTACTAGCGGGAGGGCCGGAGCAGTACTTC; CDR3 protein: CASSHTLLAGGPEQYF
D gene: TRBD2; J gene: TRBJ2-7; clone size: many; V gene: TRBV27; CDR3 DNA: TGTGCCAGCAGTCTGAGACTAGCCGGTTTCTACGAGCAGTACTTC; CDR3 protein: CASSLRLAGFYEQYF
D gene: TRBD2; J gene: TRBJ2-7; clone size: many; V gene: TRBV6-2/TRBV6-3; CDR3 DNA: TGTGCCAGCAGTTACATCGGCGGGAGGTACGAGCAGTACTTC; CDR3 protein: CASSYIGGRYEQYF
D gene: TRBD2; J gene: TRBJ2-7; clone size: NA; V gene: TRBV29-1; CDR3 DNA: TGCAGCGTTGCTAAACCCCTTCGACTAGCGGGCAAGGACGAGCAGTACTTC; CDR3 protein: CSVAKPLRLAGKDEQYF
D gene: NA; J gene: TRBJ1-4; clone size: many; V gene: TRBV7-8; CDR3 DNA: TGTGCCAGCAGCTTAGGTTACTTGGCGACTAATGAAAAACTGTTTTTT; CDR3 protein: CASSLGYLATNEKLFF
D gene: TRBD2; J gene: TRBJ2-7; clone size: few; V gene: TRBV20-1; CDR3 DNA: TGCAGTGCTAGGGACCGACTAGCGGTATCCTACGAGCAGTACTTC; CDR3 protein: CSARDRLAVSYEQYF
D gene: TRBD1; J gene: TRBJ1-6; clone size: many; V gene: TRBV5-1; CDR3 DNA: TGCGCCAGCAGCCAGGGACAGGGGGTTCATTCACCCCTCCACTTT; CDR3 protein: CASSQGQGVHSPLHF
D gene: NA; J gene: TRBJ2-2; clone size: NA; V gene: TRBV11-3; CDR3 DNA: TGTGCCAGCAGCTCGAGCTGGAACACCGGGGAGCTGTTTTTT; CDR3 protein: CASSSSWNTGELFF
D gene: NA; J gene: TRBJ2-2; clone size: many; V gene: TRBV29-1; CDR3 DNA: TGCAGCGTTGTCACCTGGGACTGGGTGTTTTTT; CDR3 protein: CSVVTWDWVFF
D gene: NA; J gene: TRBJ2-7; clone size: many; V gene: TRBV6-5; CDR3 DNA: TGTGCCAGCAGTTTGACTGGCTCCTACGAGCAGTACTTC; CDR3 protein: CASSLTGSYEQYF
D gene: TRBD2; J gene: TRBJ2-7; clone size: many; V gene: TRBV6-2/TRBV6-3; CDR3 DNA: TGTGCCAGCAGTTACCTCCCCCTAGCGGGAGAGCACGAGCAGTACTTC; CDR3 protein: CASSYLPLAGEHEQYF
D gene: NA; J gene: TRBJ1-4; clone size: few; V gene: TRBV9; CDR3 DNA: TGTGCCAGCAGCTCTAGCCAGGGTAGGGGAGAAAAACTGTTTTTT; CDR3 protein: CASSSSQGRGEKLFF
D gene: NA; J gene: TRBJ2-5; clone size: many; V gene: TRBV15; CDR3 DNA: TGTGCCACCAGCGGAGGGAGAGTCAGGGGCTCATCCCAAGCTCAAGAGACCCAGTACTTC; CDR3 protein: CATSGGRVRGSSQAQETQYF
D gene: TRBD2; J gene: TRBJ2-7; clone size: many; V gene: TRBV3-1; CDR3 DNA: TGTGCCAGCAGCCTGGGACTAGCGGGGGGACTCGAGCAGTACTTC; CDR3 protein: CASSLGLAGGLEQYF
D gene: TRBD1; J gene: TRBJ2-1; clone size: many; V gene: TRBV5-5; CDR3 DNA: TGTGCCAGCAGCTCAATGTTAGTCCCGGGACAGCTCCATGAGCAGTTCTTC; CDR3 protein: CASSSMLVPGQLHEQFF
D gene: NA; J gene: TRBJ2-2; clone size: many; V gene: TRBV9; CDR3 DNA: TGTGCCAGCAGCGTAGTCGTGAACACCGGGGAGCTGTTTTTT; CDR3 protein: CASSVVVNTGELFF
D gene: NA; J gene: TRBJ1-2; clone size: few; V gene: TRBV18; CDR3 DNA: TGTGCCAGCTCACCGGGACGGCCGCTTGGCTACACCTTC; CDR3 protein: CASSPGRPLGYTF
D gene: NA; J gene: TRBJ1-2; clone size: many; V gene: TRBV28; CDR3 DNA: TGTGCCAGCAGTTCACGGACTTACGGCTACACCTTC; CDR3 protein: CASSSRTYGYTF
D gene: NA; J gene: TRBJ2-7; clone size: NA; V gene: TRBV5-1; CDR3 DNA: TGCGCCAGCAGCTCCCATCACGGGGACCAAATTTACGAGCAGTACTTC; CDR3 protein: CASSSHHGDQIYEQYF
D gene: NA; J gene: TRBJ2-7; clone size: many; V gene: TRBV5-1; CDR3 DNA: TGCGCCAGCAGCTTGGCCCCCCAATCCCACTACGAGCAGTACTTC; CDR3 protein: CASSLAPQSHYEQYF
D gene: NA; J gene: TRBJ1-1; clone size: medium-sized; V gene: TRBV29-1; CDR3 DNA: TGCAGCGTTGGATCCGGAGGCACTGAAGCTTTCTTT; CDR3 protein: CSVGSGGTEAFF
D gene: NA; J gene: TRBJ2-1; clone size: many; V gene: TRBV5-1; CDR3 DNA: TGCGCCAGCAGCTTAGCCCTCACGACGGGTGAGCAGTTCTTC; CDR3 protein: CASSLALTTGEQFF
D gene: NA; J gene: TRBJ1-5; clone size: few; V gene: TRBV6-5; CDR3 DNA: TGTGCCAGCAGTACAATCCGGGCCCAGCCCCAGCATTTT; CDR3 protein: CASSTIRAQPQHF
D gene: NA; J gene: TRBJ2-3; clone size: many; V gene: TRBV10-3; CDR3 DNA: TGTGCCATCGGTAGCACAGATACGCAGTATTTT; CDR3 protein: CAIGSTDTQYF
D gene: TRBD2; J gene: TRBJ2-5; clone size: NA; V gene: TRBV29-1; CDR3 DNA: TGCAGCGTTGAAAAGACTAGCGGGAGCAGATATCAAGAGACCCAGTACTTC; CDR3 protein: CSVEKTSGSRYQETQYF
D gene: NA; J gene: TRBJ2-3; clone size: NA; V gene: TRBV18; CDR3 DNA: TGTGCCAGCTCACCAGGAGGGGGAGTCACTTCAGATACGCAGTATTTT; CDR3 protein: CASSPGGGVTSDTQYF
D gene: NA; J gene: TRBJ2-2; clone size: NA; V gene: TRBV7-3; CDR3 DNA: TGTGCCATCAGCCCGCCTGATGGGGACTCCGGGGAGCTGTTTTTT; CDR3 protein: CAISPPDGDSGELFF
D gene: NA; J gene: TRBJ2-6; clone size: many; V gene: TRBV9; CDR3 DNA: TGTGCCAGCAGCCCTCACCTACAGGGAACCGGGGCCAACGTCCTGACTTTC; CDR3 protein: CASSPHLQGTGANVLTF
D gene: NA; J gene: TRBJ2-1; clone size: many; V gene: TRBV24-1; CDR3 DNA: TGTGCCACCAGTGATTCCAATGAGCAGTTCTTC; CDR3 protein: CATSDSNEQFF
D gene: NA; J gene: TRBJ2-1; clone size: many; V gene: TRBV13; CDR3 DNA: TGTGCCAGCAGCTACGGACAGAGTGAGCAGTTCTTC; CDR3 protein: CASSYGQSEQFF
D gene: NA; J gene: TRBJ2-3; clone size: NA; V gene: TRBV27; CDR3 DNA: TGTGCCAGCAGTCTATTTTCCGCAGATACGCAGTATTTT; CDR3 protein: CASSLFSADTQYF
D gene: NA; J gene: TRBJ2-3; clone size: many; V gene: TRBV20-1; CDR3 DNA: TGCAGTGCTGGTAACCCCGGGACTGGGTCCCGGACGCAGTATTTT; CDR3 protein: CSAGNPGTGSRTQYF
D gene: NA; J gene: TRBJ2-1; clone size: few; V gene: TRBV28; CDR3 DNA: TGTGCCAGCAGGTACGGGAACCCCTACAATGAGCAGTTCTTC; CDR3 protein: CASRYGNPYNEQFF
D gene: NA; J gene: TRBJ2-3; clone size: many; V gene: TRBV6-1; CDR3 DNA: TGTGCCAGCAGTTCCCAAGCGGGTCGAACGAAAGATACGCAGTATTTT; CDR3 protein: CASSSQAGRTKDTQYF
D gene: NA; J gene: TRBJ2-7; clone size: many; V gene: TRBV12-3/TRBV12-4; CDR3 DNA: TGTGCCAGCAGTAGGGACGGCCTCTCCTACGAGCAGTACTTC; CDR3 protein: CASSRDGLSYEQYF
D gene: TRBD2; J gene: TRBJ2-3; clone size: many; V gene: TRBV30; CDR3 DNA: TGTGCCTGGAAGTCGGTGGTCGCTAGCGGGAGGGGTACGCAGTATTTT; CDR3 protein: CAWKSVVASGRGTQYF
D gene: NA; J gene: TRBJ2-3; clone size: many; V gene: TRBV5-1; CDR3 DNA: TGCGCCAGCAGCTTGGAGCTAGCAGCGGATACGCAGTATTTT; CDR3 protein: CASSLELAADTQYF
D gene: NA; J gene: TRBJ1-2; clone size: many; V gene: TRBV18; CDR3 DNA: TGTGCCAGCTCACCTTCGGAAGACTATGGCTACACCTTC; CDR3 protein: CASSPSEDYGYTF
D gene: NA; J gene: TRBJ2-7; clone size: NA; V gene: TRBV20-1; CDR3 DNA: TGCAGTGCTAGACATTCTCCGACCGGATACTACGAGCAGTACTTC; CDR3 protein: CSARHSPTGYYEQYF
D gene: TRBD2; J gene: TRBJ2-7; clone size: NA; V gene: TRBV5-1; CDR3 DNA: TGCGCCAGCAGCGTCGCGGGGGAGCGGTACGAGCAGTACTTC; CDR3 protein: CASSVAGERYEQYF
D gene: NA; J gene: TRBJ1-6; clone size: few; V gene: TRBV19; CDR3 DNA: TGTGCCAGTAGAACGGCACGGCGGAATTCACCCCTCCACTTT; CDR3 protein: CASRTARRNSPLHF
D gene: NA; J gene: TRBJ1-2; clone size: many; V gene: TRBV29-1; CDR3 DNA: TGCAGCGTTTCCCAAGGGTTCCTCTATGGCTACACCTTC; CDR3 protein: CSVSQGFLYGYTF
D gene: NA; J gene: TRBJ2-3; clone size: many; V gene: TRBV4-2; CDR3 DNA: TGTGCCAGCACCCAGGTTGTGGGACAAACAGATACGCAGTATTTT; CDR3 protein: CASTQVVGQTDTQYF
D gene: NA; J gene: TRBJ2-1; clone size: many; V gene: TRBV2; CDR3 DNA: TGTGCCAGCAGGGAACTAGGAGGACCCTACAATGAGCAGTTCTTC; CDR3 protein: CASRELGGPYNEQFF
D gene: NA; J gene: TRBJ2-3; clone size: few; V gene: TRBV29-1; CDR3 DNA: TGCAGCGTTGAAGATCCATCCGCTGCGACAGATACGCAGTATTTT; CDR3 protein: CSVEDPSAATDTQYF
D gene: TRBD1; J gene: TRBJ1-5; clone size: NA; V gene: TRBV27; CDR3 DNA: TGTGCCAGCCTCCCCTTGGACAGGGAAGATAGCAATCAGCCCCAGCATTTT; CDR3 protein: CASLPLDREDSNQPQHF
D gene: NA; J gene: TRBJ2-1; clone size: NA; V gene: TRBV28; CDR3 DNA: TGTGCCAGCAGGGGGCTGGGGAATGAGCAGTTCTTC; CDR3 protein: CASRGLGNEQFF
D gene: NA; J gene: TRBJ1-1; clone size: many; V gene: TRBV28; CDR3 DNA: TGTGCCAGCAGTTTTCCGCTCCACCCCACCAACACTGAAGCTTTCTTT; CDR3 protein: CASSFPLHPTNTEAFF
D gene: TRBD1; J gene: TRBJ1-2; clone size: NA; V gene: TRBV15; CDR3 DNA: TGTGCCACCAGCAGATGGCCCCCGACAGGGTCTCTGTATGGCTACACCTTC; CDR3 protein: CATSRWPPTGSLYGYTF
D gene: TRBD1; J gene: TRBJ2-7; clone size: many; V gene: TRBV29-1; CDR3 DNA: TGCAGCGTTGCCCGGACAGGGAGCTCCTACGAGCAGTACTTC; CDR3 protein: CSVARTGSSYEQYF